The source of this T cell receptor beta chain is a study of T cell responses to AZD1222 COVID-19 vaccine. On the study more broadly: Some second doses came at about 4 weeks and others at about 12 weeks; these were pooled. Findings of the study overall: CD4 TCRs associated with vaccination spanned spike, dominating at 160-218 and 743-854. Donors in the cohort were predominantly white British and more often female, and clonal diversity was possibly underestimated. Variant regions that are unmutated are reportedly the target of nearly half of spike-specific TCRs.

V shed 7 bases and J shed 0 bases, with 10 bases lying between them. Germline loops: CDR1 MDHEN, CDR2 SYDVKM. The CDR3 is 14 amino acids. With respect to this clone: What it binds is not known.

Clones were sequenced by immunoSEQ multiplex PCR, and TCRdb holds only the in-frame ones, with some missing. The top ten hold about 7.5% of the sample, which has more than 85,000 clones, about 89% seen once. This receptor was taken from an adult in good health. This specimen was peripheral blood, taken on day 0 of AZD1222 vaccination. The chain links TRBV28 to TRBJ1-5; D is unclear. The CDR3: CASNRPASNQPQHF. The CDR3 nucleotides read TGTGCCAGCAATCGACCTGCTAGCAATCAGCCCCAGCATTTT.